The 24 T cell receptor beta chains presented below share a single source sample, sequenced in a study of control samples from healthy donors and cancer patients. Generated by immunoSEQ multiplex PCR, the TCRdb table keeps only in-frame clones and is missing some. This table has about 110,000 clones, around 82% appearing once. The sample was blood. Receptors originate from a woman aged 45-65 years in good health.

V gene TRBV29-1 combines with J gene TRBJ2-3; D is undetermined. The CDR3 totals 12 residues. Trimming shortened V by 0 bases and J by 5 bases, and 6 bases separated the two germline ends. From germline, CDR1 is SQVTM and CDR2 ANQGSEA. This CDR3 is CSVEDRRDTQYF. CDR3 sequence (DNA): TGCAGCGTTGAAGACCGGCGAGATACGCAGTATTTT.

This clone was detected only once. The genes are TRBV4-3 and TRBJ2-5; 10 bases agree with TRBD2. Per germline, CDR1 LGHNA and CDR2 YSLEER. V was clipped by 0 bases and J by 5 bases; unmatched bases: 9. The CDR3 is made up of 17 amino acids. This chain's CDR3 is CASSQDRIAGGSETQYF. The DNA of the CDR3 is TGCGCCAGCAGCCAAGATAGGATAGCGGGAGGTTCCGAGACCCAGTACTTC.

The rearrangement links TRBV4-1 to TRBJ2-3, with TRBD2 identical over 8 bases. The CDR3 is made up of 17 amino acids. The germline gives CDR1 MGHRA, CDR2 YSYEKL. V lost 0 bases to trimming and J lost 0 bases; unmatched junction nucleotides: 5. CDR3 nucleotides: TGCGCCAGCAGCCAAGAAATAACTAGCGGAAGCACAGATACGCAGTATTTT. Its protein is CASSQEITSGSTDTQYF.

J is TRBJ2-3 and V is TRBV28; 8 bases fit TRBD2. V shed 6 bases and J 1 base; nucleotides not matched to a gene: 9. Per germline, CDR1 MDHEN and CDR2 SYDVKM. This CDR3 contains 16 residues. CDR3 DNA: TGTGCCAGCAGCTCCCAGGGACTAGAGGGCACAGATACGCAGTATTTT. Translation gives CASSSQGLEGTDTQYF. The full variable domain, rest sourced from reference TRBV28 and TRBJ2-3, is DVKVTQSSRYLVKRTGEKVFLECVQDMDHENMFWYRQDPGLGLRLIYFSYDVKMKEKGDIPEGYSVSREKKERFSLILESASTNQTSMYLCASSSQGLEGTDTQYFGPGTRLTVL.

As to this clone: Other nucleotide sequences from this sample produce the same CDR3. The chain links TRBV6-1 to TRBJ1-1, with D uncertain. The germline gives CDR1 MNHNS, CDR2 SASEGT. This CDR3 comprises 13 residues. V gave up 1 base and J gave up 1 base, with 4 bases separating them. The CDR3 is CASSEDGNTEAFF. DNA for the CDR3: TGTGCCAGCAGTGAAGACGGGAACACTGAAGCTTTCTTT.

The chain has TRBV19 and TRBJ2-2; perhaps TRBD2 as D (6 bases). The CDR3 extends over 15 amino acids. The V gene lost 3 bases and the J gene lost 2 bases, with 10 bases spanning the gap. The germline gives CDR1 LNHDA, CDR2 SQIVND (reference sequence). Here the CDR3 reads CASSITGVNTGELFF. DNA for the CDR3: TGTGCCAGTAGTATCACGGGAGTAAACACCGGGGAGCTGTTTTTT.

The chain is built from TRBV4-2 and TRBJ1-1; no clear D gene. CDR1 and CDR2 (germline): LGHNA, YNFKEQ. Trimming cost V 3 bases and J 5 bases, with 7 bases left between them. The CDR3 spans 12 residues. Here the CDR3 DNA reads TGTGCCAGCAGCCAGGAATGGACTGAAGCTTTCTTT. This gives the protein CASSQEWTEAFF.

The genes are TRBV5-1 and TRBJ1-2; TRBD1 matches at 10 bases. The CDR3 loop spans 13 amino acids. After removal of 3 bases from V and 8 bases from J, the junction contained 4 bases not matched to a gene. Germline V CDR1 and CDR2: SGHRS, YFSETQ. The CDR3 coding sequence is TGCGCCAGCAGCTCGACAGGGGGCAAAGGCTACACCTTC. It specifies CASSSTGGKGYTF.

CDR3 in amino acids: CASSRDLGNTIYF. CDR3 bases: TGTGCCAGTAGTCGGGACCTCGGAAACACCATATATTTT. The J gene is TRBJ1-3, the V gene TRBV19; TRBD1 might be the D (5 bases). Germline loops: CDR1 LNHDA, CDR2 SQIVND (reference sequence). The CDR3 totals 13 residues. Trimming cost V 5 bases and J 4 bases, with 9 bases left between them.

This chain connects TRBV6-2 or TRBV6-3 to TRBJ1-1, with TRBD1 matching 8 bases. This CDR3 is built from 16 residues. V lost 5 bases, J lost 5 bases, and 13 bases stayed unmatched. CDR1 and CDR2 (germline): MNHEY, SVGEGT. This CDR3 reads CASSPSQDRVRTEAFF. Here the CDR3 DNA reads TGTGCCAGCAGTCCGTCTCAGGACAGGGTAAGGACTGAAGCTTTCTTT.

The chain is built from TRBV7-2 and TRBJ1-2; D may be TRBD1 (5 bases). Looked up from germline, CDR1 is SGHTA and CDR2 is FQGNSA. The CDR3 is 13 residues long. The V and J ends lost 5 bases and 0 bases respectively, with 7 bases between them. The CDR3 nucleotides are TGTGCCAGCAGCCGCAGGGCTAACTATGGCTACACCTTC. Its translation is CASSRRANYGYTF.

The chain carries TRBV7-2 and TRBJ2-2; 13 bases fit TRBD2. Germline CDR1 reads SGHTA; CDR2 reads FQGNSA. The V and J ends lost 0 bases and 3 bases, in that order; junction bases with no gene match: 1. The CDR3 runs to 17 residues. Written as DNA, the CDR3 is TGTGCCAGCAGCTTAGCGACTAGCGGGGGGTACACCGGGGAGCTGTTTTTT. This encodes CASSLATSGGYTGELFF.

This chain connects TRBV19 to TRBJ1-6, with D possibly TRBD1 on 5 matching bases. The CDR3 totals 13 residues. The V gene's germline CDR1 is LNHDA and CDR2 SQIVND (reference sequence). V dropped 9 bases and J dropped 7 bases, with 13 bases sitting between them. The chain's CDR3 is CASADTRNSPLHF. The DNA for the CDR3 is TGTGCCAGCGCGGACACAAGGAATTCACCCCTCCACTTT.

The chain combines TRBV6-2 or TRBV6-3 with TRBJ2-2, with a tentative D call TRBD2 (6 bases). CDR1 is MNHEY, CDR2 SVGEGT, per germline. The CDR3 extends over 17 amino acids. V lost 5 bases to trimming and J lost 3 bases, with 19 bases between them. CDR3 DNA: TGTGCCAGCAGTAATCCCTCACCCGGGAGTCACACCGGGGAGCTGTTTTTT. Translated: CASSNPSPGSHTGELFF.

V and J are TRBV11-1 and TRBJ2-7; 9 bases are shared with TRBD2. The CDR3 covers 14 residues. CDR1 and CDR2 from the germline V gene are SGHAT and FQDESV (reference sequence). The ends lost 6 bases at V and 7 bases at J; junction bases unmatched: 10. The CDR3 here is CASSYAGGSKEQYF. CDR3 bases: TGTGCCAGCAGTTACGCGGGAGGGTCCAAAGAGCAGTACTTC.

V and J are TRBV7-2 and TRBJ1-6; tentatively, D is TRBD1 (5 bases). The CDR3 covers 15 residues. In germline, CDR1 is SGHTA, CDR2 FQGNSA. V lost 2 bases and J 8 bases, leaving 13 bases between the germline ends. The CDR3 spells CASSLSQDIHSPLHF. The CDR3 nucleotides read TGTGCCAGCAGCTTATCACAGGATATACATTCACCCCTCCACTTT.

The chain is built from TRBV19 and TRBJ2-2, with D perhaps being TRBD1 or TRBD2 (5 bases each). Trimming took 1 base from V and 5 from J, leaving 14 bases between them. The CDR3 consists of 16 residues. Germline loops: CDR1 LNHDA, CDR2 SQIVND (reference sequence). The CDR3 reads CASSIVVAWGTGELFF. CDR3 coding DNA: TGTGCCAGTAGTATAGTCGTAGCGTGGGGGACCGGGGAGCTGTTTTTT.

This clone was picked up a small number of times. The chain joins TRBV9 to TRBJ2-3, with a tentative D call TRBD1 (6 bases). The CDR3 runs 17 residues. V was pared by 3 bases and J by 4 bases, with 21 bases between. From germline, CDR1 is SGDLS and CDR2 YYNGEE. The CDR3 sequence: CASSELGALGFADTQYF. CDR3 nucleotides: TGTGCCAGCAGCGAGCTGGGGGCCCTCGGGTTTGCAGATACGCAGTATTTT.

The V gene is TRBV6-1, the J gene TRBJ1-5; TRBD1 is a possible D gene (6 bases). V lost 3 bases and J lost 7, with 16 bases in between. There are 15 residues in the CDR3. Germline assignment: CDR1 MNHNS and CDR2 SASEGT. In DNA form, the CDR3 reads TGTGCCAGCAGTGAGCTATTTTTACAGGGCCAGCCCCAGCATTTT. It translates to CASSELFLQGQPQHF.

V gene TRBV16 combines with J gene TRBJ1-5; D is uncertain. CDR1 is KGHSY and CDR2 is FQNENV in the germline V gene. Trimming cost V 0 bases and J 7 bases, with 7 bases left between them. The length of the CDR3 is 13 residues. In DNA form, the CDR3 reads TGTGCCAGCAGCCAATCGGCGGGGCAGCCCCAGCATTTT. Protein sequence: CASSQSAGQPQHF.

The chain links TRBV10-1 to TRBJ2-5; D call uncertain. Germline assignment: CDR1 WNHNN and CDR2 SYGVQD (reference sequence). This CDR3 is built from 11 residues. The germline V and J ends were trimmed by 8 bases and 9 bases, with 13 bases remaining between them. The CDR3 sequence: CASVRWVPQYF. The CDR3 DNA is TGCGCCAGCGTGAGGTGGGTTCCCCAGTACTTC.

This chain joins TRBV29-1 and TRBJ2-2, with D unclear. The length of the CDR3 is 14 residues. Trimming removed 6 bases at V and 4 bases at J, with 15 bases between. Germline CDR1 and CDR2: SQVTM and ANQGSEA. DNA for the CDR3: TGCAGCGTCGCGCTAGGTGGGCTCACCGGGGAGCTGTTTTTT. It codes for CSVALGGLTGELFF.

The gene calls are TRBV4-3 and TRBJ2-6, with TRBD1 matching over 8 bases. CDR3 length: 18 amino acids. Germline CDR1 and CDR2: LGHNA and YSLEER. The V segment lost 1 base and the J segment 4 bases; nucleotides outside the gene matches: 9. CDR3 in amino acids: CASSQGPGGAGGANVLTF. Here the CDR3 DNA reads TGCGCCAGCAGCCAAGGACCAGGGGGCGCGGGAGGGGCCAACGTCCTGACTTTC.

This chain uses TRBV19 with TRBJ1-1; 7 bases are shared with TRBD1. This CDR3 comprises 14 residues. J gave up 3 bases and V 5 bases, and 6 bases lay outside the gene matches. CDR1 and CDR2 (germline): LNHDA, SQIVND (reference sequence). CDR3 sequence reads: CASSAGQADTEAFF. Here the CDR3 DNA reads TGTGCCAGTAGTGCCGGACAGGCGGACACTGAAGCTTTCTTT.